This TCR beta chain is drawn from a study of neoadjuvant anti-PD-1 for oral cavity cancer. Regarding the study as a whole: Higher pretreatment Treg/Th17 ratios tracked higher pretreatment blood clonality. Only three patients per response group were TCR-analyzed; validation needed.

Generated by immunoSEQ multiplex PCR, the TCRdb table keeps only in-frame clones and is missing some. Here the sample spans 6,500 to 9,000 clones, 48% being singletons. Concerning this clone itself: Its antigen remains unidentified.

The sequence came from a person aged 35-79 years with oral cavity squamous cell carcinoma. Sequences were derived from tumor tissue, sampled before nivolumab (anti-PD-1) treatment.

The DNA of the CDR3 is TGTGCCAGCAGCTTAGGTCAATCGGGCATTCAGTACTTC. Its translation: CASSLGQSGIQYF. The gene calls are TRBV7-6 and TRBJ2-4; D not resolved. This CDR3 has 13 amino acids. Germline-derived CDR1 and CDR2 are SGHVS and FNYEAQ. V lost 1 base and J 9 bases, leaving 10 bases between the germline ends. Together with reference TRBV7-6 and TRBJ2-4, the CDR3 gives the full variable domain: GAGVSQSPRYKVTKRGQDVALRCDPISGHVSLYWYRQALGQGPEFLTYFNYEAQQDKSGLPNDRFSAERPEGSISTLTIQRTEQRDSAMYRCASSLGQSGIQYFGAGTRLSVL.